A single sample is the source of the 11 T cell receptor beta chains below, sequenced in a study. In TCRdb, the 5' RACE reads were re-called with MiXCR into one record per CDR3 protein. The table has 35,000 to 50,000 distinct CDR3 sequences, about 29% seen once; the top ten hold roughly 4%. Sequenced: memory CD4+ T cells sorted from a lymph node. Subset here: memory CD4+ T cells, CD4+CD45RO+CD25-. These receptors all stem from a female donor with breast cancer.

The chain uses TRBV5-4 and TRBJ2-1, with TRBD1 matching over 9 bases. CDR1 and CDR2 from the germline V gene are SGHNT and YYREEE (reference sequence). V gave up 4 bases and J gave up 4 bases; unmatched junction bases: 6. The CDR3 totals 15 residues. This CDR3 reads CASSPRDRAYNEQFF. The DNA for the CDR3 is TGTGCCAGCAGCCCCCGGGACAGGGCTTACAATGAGCAGTTCTTC.

This clonotype appeared a few times. This chain joins TRBV29-1 and TRBJ1-2; tentative D call: TRBD1 (5 bases). Trimming removed 0 bases at V and 8 bases at J, with 16 bases between. CDR3 length: 14 amino acids. The germline gives CDR1 SQVTM, CDR2 ANQGSEA. CDR3 DNA sequence: TGCAGCGTTGAAGATCTCAAGGGGAGTAGCGGCTACACCTTC. Translating it yields CSVEDLKGSSGYTF.

This clonotype has more than one count but fewer than ten. The chain has TRBV9 and TRBJ2-1; D is unclear. Germline V gives CDR1 SGDLS, CDR2 YYNGEE. The V and J ends lost 4 bases and 0 bases respectively, with 14 bases between them. This CDR3 has 16 residues. The CDR3, as DNA: TGTGCCAGCAGCCAATTAATGGGAAGCTCCTACAATGAGCAGTTCTTC. Translated, it gives CASSQLMGSSYNEQFF.

The chain links TRBV24-1 to TRBJ2-3; maybe TRBD1 (6 bases). The CDR3 spans 13 residues. Germline CDR1 is KGHDR and CDR2 is SFDVKD. Trimming left V 4 bases short and J 8 bases short, with 12 bases between. The CDR3 bases are TGTGCCACCAGTGACTCGGACAGACGTACGCAGTATTTT. Translation: CATSDSDRRTQYF.

The chain employs TRBV9 and TRBJ2-1; D may be TRBD2 (6 bases). V shed 0 bases and J shed 2 bases, with 12 bases lying between them. The germline V gene encodes CDR1 SGDLS and CDR2 YYNGEE. The CDR3 consists of 16 residues. CDR3 coding DNA: TGTGCCAGCAGCGTAGAGGCGGGGCCTCCCTACAATGAGCAGTTCTTC. Its translation is CASSVEAGPPYNEQFF.

The chain carries TRBV14 and TRBJ1-2; D gene ambiguous. This CDR3 has 12 residues. Germline V gene lookup returns CDR1 SGHDN and CDR2 FVKESK. V was pared by 2 bases and J by 4 bases, with 5 bases between. The CDR3 coding sequence is TGTGCCAGCAGCCAAAACATCTATGGCTACACCTTC. Translation gives CASSQNIYGYTF.

This clonotype is termed medium-sized. The V gene is TRBV7-6, the J gene TRBJ2-5; a weak D match, TRBD2 (6 bases). CDR1 and CDR2 from the germline V gene are SGHVS and FNYEAQ. Trimming removed 0 bases from V and 5 bases from J, with 13 bases in between. The CDR3 contains 15 residues. The CDR3 sequence is CASSLAVGSIETQYF. CDR3 coding DNA: TGTGCCAGCAGCTTAGCGGTCGGGAGTATTGAGACCCAGTACTTC.

CDR3 DNA: TGTGCCACCCAGACAGGGTGGGAGACCAATGAGCAGTTCTTC. Protein: CATQTGWETNEQFF. This chain connects TRBV5-5 to TRBJ2-1; 7 bases agree with TRBD1. Germline V gives CDR1 SGHKS, CDR2 YYEKEE (reference sequence). The CDR3 sequence is 14 residues long. V lost 9 bases to trimming and J lost 6 bases; unmatched junction nucleotides: 12. The full variable domain, its missing parts supplied by reference TRBV5-5 and TRBJ2-1, is DAGVTQSPTHLIKTRGQQVTLRCSPISGHKSVSWYQQVLGQGPQFIFQYYEKEERGRGNFPDRFSARQFPNYSSELNVNALLLGDSALYLCATQTGWETNEQFFGPGTRLTVL.

To note about this clonotype: The junction and the germline gene differ at one end; a read error may be behind it. The chain has TRBV5-1 and TRBJ2-5; unclear D gene. CDR3 length equals 14 residues. The germline gives CDR1 SGHRS, CDR2 YFSETQ. The CDR3 DNA follows: TGCGCCAGCAGCCCGGACCTAGATGGAGAGACCCAGTATTTC. Its protein is CASSPDLDGETQYF.

This clonotype was seen a few times. V usage is TRBV5-5 and J usage is TRBJ2-5, with D unresolved. The CDR3 has 14 residues. From germline, CDR1 is SGHKS and CDR2 YYEKEE (reference sequence). V lost 0 bases, J lost 1 base, and 7 bases lay in between. CDR3 in DNA: TGTGCCAGCAGCTTGGTCGACGGCCAAGAGACCCAGTACTTC. Translated, it gives CASSLVDGQETQYF.

The J gene is TRBJ2-1, the V gene TRBV20-1; unclear D gene. V was cut by 0 bases and J by 5 bases, with 14 bases left in between. This CDR3 has 15 amino acids. CDR1 and CDR2 (germline): DFQATT, SNEGSKA (reference sequence). CDR3 sequence (DNA): TGCAGTGCTAGAGATATTGGGGATTGGGACAATGAGCAGTTCTTC. Translation: CSARDIGDWDNEQFF.